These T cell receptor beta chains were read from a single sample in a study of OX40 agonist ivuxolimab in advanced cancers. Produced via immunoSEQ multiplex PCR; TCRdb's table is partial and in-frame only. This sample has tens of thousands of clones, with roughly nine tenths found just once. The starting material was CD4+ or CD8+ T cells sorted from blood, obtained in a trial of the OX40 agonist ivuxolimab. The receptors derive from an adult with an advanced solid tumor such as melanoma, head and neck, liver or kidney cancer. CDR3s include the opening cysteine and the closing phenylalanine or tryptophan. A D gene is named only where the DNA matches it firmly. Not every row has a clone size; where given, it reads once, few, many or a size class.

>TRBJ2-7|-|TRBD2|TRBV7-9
CASSLATSGAYEQYF
TGTGCCAGCAGCCTGGCGACTAGCGGGGCCTACGAGCAGTACTTC
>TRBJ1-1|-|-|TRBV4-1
CASSQVPRDRPEAFF
TGCGCCAGCAGCCAAGTCCCCAGGGATCGTCCTGAAGCTTTCTTT
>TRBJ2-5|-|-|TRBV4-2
CASSQKRGSQETQYF
TGTGCCAGCAGCCAAAAGCGAGGGAGCCAGGAGACCCAGTACTTC
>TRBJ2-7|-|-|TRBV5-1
CASSLVPSLEQYF
TGCGCCAGCAGCTTGGTTCCTAGCCTTGAGCAGTACTTC
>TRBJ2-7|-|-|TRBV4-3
CASSQGREQYF
TGCGCCAGCAGCCAAGGAAGGGAGCAGTACTTC
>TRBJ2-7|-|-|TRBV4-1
CASSPQYGNHEQYF
TGCGCCAGCAGCCCACAATACGGGAACCACGAGCAGTACTTC
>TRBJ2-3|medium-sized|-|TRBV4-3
CASSQEVGHSTDTQYF
TGCGCCAGCAGCCAAGAAGTGGGGCATAGCACAGATACGCAGTATTTT
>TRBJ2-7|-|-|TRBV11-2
CASSPLVEEGNDEQYF
TGTGCCAGCAGCCCATTGGTTGAGGAAGGGAACGACGAGCAGTACTTC
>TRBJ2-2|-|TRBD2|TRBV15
CATSRVGLLIYSNTGELFF
TGTGCCACCAGCAGAGTGGGACTACTTATTTACTCGAACACCGGGGAGCTGTTTTTT
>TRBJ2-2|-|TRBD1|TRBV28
CASSEDRVDTGELFF
TGTGCCAGCAGTGAGGACAGGGTGGACACCGGGGAGCTGTTTTTT
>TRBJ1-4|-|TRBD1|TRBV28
CASSTNRGTNEKLFF
TGTGCCAGCAGTACGAACAGGGGAACTAATGAAAAACTGTTTTTT
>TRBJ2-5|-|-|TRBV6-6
CASSFGQHGETQYF
TGTGCCAGCAGTTTCGGACAACACGGAGAGACCCAGTACTTC
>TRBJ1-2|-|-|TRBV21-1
CASSKVVKDRGYYGYTF
TGTGCCAGCAGCAAAGTGGTAAAGGACAGGGGATACTATGGCTACACCTTC
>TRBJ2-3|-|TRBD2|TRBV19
CASSVTSGNTDTQYF
TGTGCCAGTAGTGTTACTAGCGGGAACACAGATACGCAGTATTTT
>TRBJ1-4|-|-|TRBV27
CASSFRQSNEKLFF
TGTGCCAGCAGTTTCAGGCAGAGTAATGAAAAACTGTTTTTT
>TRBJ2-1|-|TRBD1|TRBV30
CAWSWDSYSNEQFF
TGTGCCTGGAGTTGGGACAGCTATTCCAATGAGCAGTTCTTC
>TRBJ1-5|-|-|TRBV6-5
CASRSQGQPQHF
TGTGCCAGCAGGTCCCAGGGGCAGCCCCAGCATTTT
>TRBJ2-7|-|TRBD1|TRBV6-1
CASSEGNRGSEQYF
TGTGCCAGCAGTGAAGGCAACAGGGGGAGCGAGCAGTACTTC
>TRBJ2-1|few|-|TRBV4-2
CASSPKGGAPNEQFF
TGTGCCAGCAGCCCGAAGGGGGGAGCCCCCAATGAGCAGTTCTTC
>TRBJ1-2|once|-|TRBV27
CASSLAWGYGYTF
TGTGCCAGCAGTTTAGCATGGGGCTATGGCTACACCTTC
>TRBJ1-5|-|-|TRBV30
CAWSVQGGSGQPQHF
TGTGCCTGGAGTGTACAGGGAGGAAGTGGTCAGCCCCAGCATTTT
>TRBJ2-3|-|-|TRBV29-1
CSVLGDTQYF
TGCAGCGTTCTAGGAGATACGCAGTATTTT
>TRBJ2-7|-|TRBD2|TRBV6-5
CASSVAGLALEQYF
TGTGCCAGCAGTGTCGCCGGACTAGCGCTAGAGCAGTACTTC
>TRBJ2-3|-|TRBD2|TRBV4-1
CASSQERGRAPTDTQYF
TGCGCCAGCAGCCAAGAACGGGGGAGGGCCCCCACAGATACGCAGTATTTT
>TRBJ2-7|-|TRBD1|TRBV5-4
CASSFIGGRGEQYF
TGTGCCAGCAGCTTTATAGGGGGCCGGGGCGAGCAGTACTTC
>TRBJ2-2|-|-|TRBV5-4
CASSLWVQGTGELFF
TGTGCCAGCAGCTTGTGGGTCCAGGGGACCGGGGAGCTGTTTTTT
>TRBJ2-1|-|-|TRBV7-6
CASSSGTEQFF
TGTGCCAGCAGCTCCGGGACAGAGCAGTTCTTC
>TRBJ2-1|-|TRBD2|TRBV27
CASRSLGGSSYNEQFF
TGTGCCAGCAGGTCCCTTGGCGGGAGCTCCTACAATGAGCAGTTCTTC
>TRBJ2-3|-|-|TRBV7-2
CASSLYDSADTQYF
TGTGCCAGCAGCTTATACGACAGCGCAGATACGCAGTATTTT
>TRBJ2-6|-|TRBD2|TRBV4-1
CASSQVAGVGANVLTF
TGCGCCAGCAGCCAAGTTGCGGGGGTAGGGGCCAACGTCCTGACTTTC
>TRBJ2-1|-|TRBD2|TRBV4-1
CASSQDRGGNEQFF
TGCGCCAGCAGCCAAGATCGGGGGGGTAATGAGCAGTTCTTC
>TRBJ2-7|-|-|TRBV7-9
CASRGAVTYEQYF
TGTGCCAGCCGGGGGGCGGTGACCTACGAGCAGTACTTC
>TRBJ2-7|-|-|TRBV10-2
CASTGAREQYF
TGCGCCAGCACAGGGGCGAGGGAGCAGTACTTC
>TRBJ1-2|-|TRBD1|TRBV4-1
CASSQDMGTGGASGYTF
TGCGCCAGCAGCCAAGATATGGGAACAGGGGGCGCCTCTGGCTACACCTTC
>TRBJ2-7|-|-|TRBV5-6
CASSVDTSYEQYF
TGTGCCAGCAGCGTCGACACCTCCTACGAGCAGTACTTC
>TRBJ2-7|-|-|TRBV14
CASSPGNEQYF
TGTGCCAGCAGCCCCGGAAACGAGCAGTACTTC
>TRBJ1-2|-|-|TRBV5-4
CASPSLPGKTYGYTF
TGTGCCAGCCCTAGTTTACCAGGAAAGACCTATGGCTACACCTTC
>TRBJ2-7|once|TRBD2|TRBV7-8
CASSSDPGLRYEQYF
TGTGCCAGCAGCTCAGATCCGGGACTACGCTACGAGCAGTACTTC
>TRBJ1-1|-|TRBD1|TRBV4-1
CASSPQGFEAFF
TGCGCCAGCAGCCCACAGGGGTTTGAAGCTTTCTTT
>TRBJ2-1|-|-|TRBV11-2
CASSLYGVYNEQFF
TGTGCCAGCAGCTTATACGGCGTCTACAATGAGCAGTTCTTC
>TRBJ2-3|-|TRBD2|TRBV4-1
CASSPNPGRPTDTQYF
TGCGCCAGCAGCCCCAACCCCGGGAGGCCAACAGATACGCAGTATTTT